This TCR beta chain was sequenced for a study of cytomegalovirus exposure and HLA in healthy donors. Study-wide context: T cells numbering about 200 million yielded 100 million to 120 million unique TCR beta sequences in an earlier analysis. Study results and limitations: The authors later found TCR association rates varying by HLA locus, with DRB1 most and HLA-C fewest. An analysis done earlier found most TCR beta V segments productive about 87% or about 30% of the time. In vitro experiments confirmed that a few CMV-associated chains were specific for CMV antigens.

Regarding this clone: The antigen remains unidentified.

Germline CDR1 and CDR2: SGHTA and FQGNSA. The V end lost 4 bases, the J end lost 1 base, and 10 bases lay between the germline ends. This CDR3 is built from 14 residues. The PCR had 60 Vbeta and 13 Jbeta primers. The table came from immunoSEQ multiplex PCR; TCRdb's copy has only in-frame clones and leaves some out. Among about 98,000 clones listed, more than 60% were seen once. Sequenced material: PBMCs. The receptor was isolated from a man aged 50 or older in good health and CMV-seronegative. The chain has TRBV7-2 and TRBJ2-5; a possible D gene is TRBD1 (5 bases). The CDR3 DNA sequence: TGTGCCAGCAGCTCTCAAGGGGTCCAAGAGACCCAGTACTTC. It yields the protein CASSSQGVQETQYF.